This T cell receptor (beta chain) was sequenced for a study of blood T cell repertoires in COVID-19. In the study overall: Specimens from acute and convalescent COVID-19 originated in the United States, Italy and Spain. Nucleic acid was either cDNA or gDNA, and it came from T cells, B-cell-depleted T cells, or PBMCs.

Original processing notes: How many nucleated cells were present was estimated from reference gene primer amplification. The assay was immunoSEQ multiplex PCR, and TCRdb's table has in-frame clones only and misses some. That table furnishes V, J and clone size, whereas the DNA furnished D and trimming. The sample yields around 99,000 clones, 88% seen once. The count of this clone is one. This CDR3 region has 18 residues. Germline CDR1 reads SGHAT; CDR2 reads FQNNGV. Trimming at V came to 2 bases and at J to 3 bases, leaving 13 bases not matched to a gene. The clonotype comes from a man in his fifties or sixties with active or convalescent COVID-19. The V call is TRBV11-2, the J call TRBJ2-7; TRBD2 agrees at 10 bases. What was sequenced was peripheral blood. The CDR3 protein is CASSLFLLAGENGYEQYF. As DNA, the CDR3 is TGTGCCAGCAGCTTATTCTTGCTAGCGGGAGAAAATGGCTACGAGCAGTACTTC.